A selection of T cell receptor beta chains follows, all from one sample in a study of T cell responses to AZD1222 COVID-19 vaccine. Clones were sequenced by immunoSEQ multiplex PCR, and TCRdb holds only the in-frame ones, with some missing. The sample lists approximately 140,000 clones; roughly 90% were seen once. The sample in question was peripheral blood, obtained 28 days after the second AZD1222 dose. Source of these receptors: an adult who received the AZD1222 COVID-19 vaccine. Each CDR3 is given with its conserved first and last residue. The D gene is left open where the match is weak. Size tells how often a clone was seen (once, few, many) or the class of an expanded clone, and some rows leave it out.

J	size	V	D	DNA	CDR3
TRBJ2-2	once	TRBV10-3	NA	TGTGCCATCAGCCAAGGGGGGGACACCGGGGAGCTGTTTTTT	CAISQGGDTGELFF
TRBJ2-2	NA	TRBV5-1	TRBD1	TGCGCCAGCCGGGACAGGGAGAACACCGGGGAGCTGTTTTTT	CASRDRENTGELFF
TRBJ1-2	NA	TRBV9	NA	TGTGCCAGCAGCGCCCCCCGGACAGTGCCTAACTATGGCTACACCTTC	CASSAPRTVPNYGYTF
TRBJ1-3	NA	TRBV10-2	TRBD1	TGCGCCAGCAGGCCCGGACAGGGGAATGGAAACACCATATATTTT	CASRPGQGNGNTIYF
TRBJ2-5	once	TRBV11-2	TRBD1	TGTGCCAGCAGCCCATTAAGAGGACAGGGTGAGACCCAGTACTTC	CASSPLRGQGETQYF
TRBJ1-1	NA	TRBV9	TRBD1	TGTGCCAGCAGCGTAGGGGACAGGTGGAACACTGAAGCTTTCTTT	CASSVGDRWNTEAFF
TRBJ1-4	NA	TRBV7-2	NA	TGTGCCAGCAGCTTGTCCCGGTCTGAAAAACTGTTTTTT	CASSLSRSEKLFF
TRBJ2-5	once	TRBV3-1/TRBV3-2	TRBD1	TGTGCCAGCAGCCGCTCCAGGGGGCCCCAAGAGAGCCAGTACTTC	CASSRSRGPQESQYF
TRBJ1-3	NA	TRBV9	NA	TGTGCCAGCAGCGCCAGGGACCCGGGACGCTCTGGAAACACCATATATTTT	CASSARDPGRSGNTIYF
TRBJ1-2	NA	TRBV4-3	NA	TGCGCCAGCAGCCCCTCCGGGCAGAAAAATGGCTACACCTTC	CASSPSGQKNGYTF
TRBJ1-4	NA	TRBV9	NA	TGTGCCAGCACCAACGAGGAAGGGGCAACTAATGAAAAACTGTTTTTT	CASTNEEGATNEKLFF
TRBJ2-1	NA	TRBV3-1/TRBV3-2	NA	TGTGCCAGCAGCCAAGATCCGTTGGACAGTTTCTTTTACAATGAGCAGTTCTTC	CASSQDPLDSFFYNEQFF
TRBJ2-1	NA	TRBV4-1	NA	TGCGCCAGCAGCCAAGGGGGCCTCTATGAGCAGTTCTTC	CASSQGGLYEQFF
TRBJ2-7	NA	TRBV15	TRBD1	TGTGCCACCAGCAGAGACAGGGGGAACTACGAGCAGTACTTC	CATSRDRGNYEQYF
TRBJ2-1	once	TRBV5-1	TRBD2	TGCGCCAGCAGCTTTGGACTAGCCTCCTACAATGAGCAGTTCTTC	CASSFGLASYNEQFF
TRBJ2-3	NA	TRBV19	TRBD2	TGTGCCAGTAGTTCCGCTAGCGGGAGGACAGATACGCAGTATTTT	CASSSASGRTDTQYF
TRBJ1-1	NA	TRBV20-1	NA	TGCAGTGCTAGTCCGGGAGGAAACACTGAAGCTTTCTTT	CSASPGGNTEAFF
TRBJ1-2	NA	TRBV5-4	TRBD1	TGTGCCAGCAGCTTGGCGGGACAGGGTGGGACTGGCTACACCTTC	CASSLAGQGGTGYTF
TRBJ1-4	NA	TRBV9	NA	TGTGCCAGCAGCGTAGGCAGTAATGAAAAACTGTTTTTT	CASSVGSNEKLFF
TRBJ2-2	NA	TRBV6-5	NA	TGTGCCAGCCGAAAAACAGGGCTCACCGGGGAGCTGTTTTTT	CASRKTGLTGELFF
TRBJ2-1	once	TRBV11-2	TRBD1	TGTGCCAGCAGCCTCCGGGACAGTAACAATGAGCAGTTCTTC	CASSLRDSNNEQFF
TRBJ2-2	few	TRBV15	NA	TGTGCCACTGGGGAGATCAACACCGGGGAGCTGTTTTTT	CATGEINTGELFF
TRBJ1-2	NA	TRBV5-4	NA	TGTGCCAGCAGCTTGGAATCTGATGGCTACACCTTC	CASSLESDGYTF
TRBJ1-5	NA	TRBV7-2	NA	TGTGCCAGCAGCCCCGGTTTCGTGGGCGGCAATCAGCCCCAGCATTTT	CASSPGFVGGNQPQHF
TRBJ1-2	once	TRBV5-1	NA	TGCGCCAGCAGCTTGCACCGGCTTTGGGATGGCTACACCTTC	CASSLHRLWDGYTF
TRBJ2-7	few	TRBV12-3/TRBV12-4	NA	TGTGCCAGCAGTTTAGATATCAGGGGCGAGCAGTACTTC	CASSLDIRGEQYF
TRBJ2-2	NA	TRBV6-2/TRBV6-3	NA	TGTGCCAGCAGTTACTCAACTCGGGGTCGCCGGGGCAACACCGGGGAGCTGTTTTTT	CASSYSTRGRRGNTGELFF
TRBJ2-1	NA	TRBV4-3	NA	TGCGCCAGCAGCCAAGTACTAGTCCTTTCCTACAATGAGCAGTTCTTC	CASSQVLVLSYNEQFF
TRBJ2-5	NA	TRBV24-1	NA	TGTGCCACCGGCCGAGGGATCGAGGAGACCCAGTACTTC	CATGRGIEETQYF
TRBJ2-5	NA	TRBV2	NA	TGTGCCAGCAGTGGTCAGGGGGGTGAGACCCAGTACTTC	CASSGQGGETQYF
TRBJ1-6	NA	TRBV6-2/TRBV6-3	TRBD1	TGTGCCAGCAGTTACTCGACGGTGACAGGGCTTAATTCACCCCTCCACTTT	CASSYSTVTGLNSPLHF
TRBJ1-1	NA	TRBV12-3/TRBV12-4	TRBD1	TGTGCCAGCAGGACAGACAGGGGAGTGAGGGCTTTCTTT	CASRTDRGVRAFF
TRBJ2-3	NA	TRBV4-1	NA	TGCGCCAGCAGCCAAGATGGGGGGACAGATACGCAGTATTTT	CASSQDGGTDTQYF
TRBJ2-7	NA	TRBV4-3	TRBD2	TGCGCCAGCAGCCGAGGACTAGCGGGAGGGAGCTCCTACGAGCAGTACTTC	CASSRGLAGGSSYEQYF
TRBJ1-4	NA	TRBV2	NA	TGTGCCAGCAGTGGAAGCCCGAATGAAAAACTGTTTTTT	CASSGSPNEKLFF
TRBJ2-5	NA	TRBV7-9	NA	TGTGCCAGCAGCTCCAGACCGTCGGGGGAGACCCAGTACTTC	CASSSRPSGETQYF
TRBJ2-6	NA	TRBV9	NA	TGTGCCAGCAGCGTAGAAGTGGGGGCTGGGGCCAACGTCCTGACTTTC	CASSVEVGAGANVLTF
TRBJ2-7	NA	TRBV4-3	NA	TGCGCCAGCAGCCAAACGCCCCGGAGGGACGAGCAGTACTTC	CASSQTPRRDEQYF
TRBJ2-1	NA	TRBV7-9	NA	TGTGCCAGCAGCTTAGCGCCCCAAGGGGGACCAGGTAAACAGTTCTTC	CASSLAPQGGPGKQFF
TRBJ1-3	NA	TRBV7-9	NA	TGTGCCAGCAGCCCCCCGGCGGCATCTGGAAACACCATATATTTT	CASSPPAASGNTIYF
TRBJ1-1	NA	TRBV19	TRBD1	TGTGCCAGTAGTATTGCAGGGGGCGGACTGAACACTGAAGCTTTCTTT	CASSIAGGGLNTEAFF
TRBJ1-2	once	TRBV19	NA	TGTGCCAGTTTCTATATACGAGGGGACTATGGCTACACCTTC	CASFYIRGDYGYTF
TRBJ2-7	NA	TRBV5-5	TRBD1	TGTGCCAGCAGCTGGGGCGGAACCGACAGGGCTCCCGAGCAGTACTTC	CASSWGGTDRAPEQYF
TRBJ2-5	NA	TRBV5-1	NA	TGCGCCAGCAGCCGTACAGCAAAAGAGACCCAGTACTTC	CASSRTAKETQYF
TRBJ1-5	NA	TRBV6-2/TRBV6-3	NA	TGTGCCAGCAGTTCCAGGGAGAATCAGCCCCAGCATTTT	CASSSRENQPQHF